Below, 24 T cell receptor beta chains from the same sample are listed, as sequenced in a study of blood T cell repertoires in COVID-19. Clones were read by immunoSEQ multiplex PCR, and TCRdb kept only the in-frame ones, dropping some. The table has around 170,000 clones, roughly 80% seen once. The sample consisted of peripheral blood. The source is a woman aged 70-85 years with COVID-19, enrolled during active disease.

The chain has TRBV12-3 or TRBV12-4 and TRBJ2-5; 7 bases map to TRBD1. V lost 6 bases to trimming and J lost 7 bases; unmatched junction nucleotides: 8. This CDR3 is 13 amino acids long. In DNA, the CDR3 is TGTGCCAGCAGGGCGACAGGGAGAGTGACCCAGTACTTC. Protein: CASRATGRVTQYF.

The chain has TRBV29-1 and TRBJ2-3; 9 bases are a match to TRBD2. This CDR3 is built from 15 residues. CDR1 and CDR2 (germline): SQVTM, ANQGSEA. The V gene end was trimmed by 6 bases and the J gene end by 4 bases; junction bases not matched to a gene: 11. CDR3 in amino acids: CSVLGVAGESDTQYF. The CDR3 coding sequence is TGCAGCGTCCTGGGGGTAGCGGGAGAATCAGATACGCAGTATTTT.

This clone was seen once. V usage is TRBV3-1 (or the pseudogene TRBV3-2) and J usage is TRBJ2-5; TRBD1 matches at 7 bases. With 3 bases clipped from V and 5 bases from J, the junction kept 9 bases outside the gene matches. CDR3 length: 15 amino acids. Per germline, CDR1 LGHDT and CDR2 YNNKEL (reference sequence). The CDR3 sequence is CASSHERGQRETQYF. The DNA for the CDR3 is TGTGCCAGCAGCCACGAAAGGGGGCAGCGGGAGACCCAGTACTTC.

The gene calls are TRBV10-1 and TRBJ2-7, with 14 bases that match TRBD2. With V trimmed by 5 bases and J by 5 bases, 14 bases remained unmatched. There are 18 residues in the CDR3. The germline CDR1 and CDR2 sequences are WNHNN and SYGVQD (reference sequence). The CDR3: CASSSPPTSGRARNEQYF. The CDR3 DNA reads TGCGCCAGCAGTAGTCCCCCGACTAGCGGGAGGGCCAGAAACGAGCAGTACTTC.

The J gene is TRBJ2-2, the V gene TRBV28; possible D gene TRBD2, 5 bases. Trimming removed 4 bases from V and 10 bases from J, with 13 bases in between. This CDR3 has 13 residues. In germline, CDR1 is MDHEN, CDR2 SYDVKM. The CDR3 DNA sequence: TGTGCCAGCAGTTCCCCCGGGGTTTTGGAGCTGTTTTTT. Protein: CASSSPGVLELFF.

The V and J genes are TRBV9 and TRBJ2-7; 7 nucleotides line up with TRBD2. This CDR3 has 13 amino acids. The germline V gene encodes CDR1 SGDLS and CDR2 YYNGEE. With V trimmed by 3 bases and J by 7 bases, 7 bases remained unmatched. This CDR3 is CASSAGGTGEQYF. The DNA for the CDR3 is TGTGCCAGCAGCGCCGGGGGGACTGGAGAGCAGTACTTC.

The CDR3 coding sequence is TGTGCCAGTAGTATTCTAGCGGGAGGGTTTGCCGGGGAGCTGTTTTTT. It codes for CASSILAGGFAGELFF. The chain has TRBV19 and TRBJ2-2; 12 bases agree with TRBD2. CDR3 length: 16 amino acids. Germline-derived CDR1 and CDR2 are LNHDA and SQIVND (reference sequence). The V gene end was trimmed by 3 bases and the J gene end by 6 bases; junction bases not matched to a gene: 5.

A note on this clone: Other DNA sequences from this sample encode an identical CDR3 as well. V and J are TRBV5-4 and TRBJ1-2; 9 bases are shared with TRBD1. Germline V gene data show CDR1 as SGHNT and CDR2 as YYREEE (reference sequence). The CDR3 spans 16 residues. J lost 11 bases, V lost 4 bases, and 18 bases had no gene match. The chain's CDR3 is CASSRVQGAQPWGYTF. As DNA, the CDR3 is TGTGCCAGCAGCCGAGTACAGGGGGCGCAGCCATGGGGTTACACCTTC.

This rearrangement joins TRBV28 to TRBJ2-4; possible D gene TRBD1, 5 bases. The CDR3 contains 15 residues. The V gene lost 5 bases and the J gene lost 0 bases, with 11 bases spanning the gap. Germline lookup yields CDR1 MDHEN and CDR2 SYDVKM. CDR3 amino acids: CASSTGELAKNIQYF. The CDR3 DNA follows: TGTGCCAGCAGTACAGGAGAGCTAGCCAAAAACATTCAGTACTTC.

The CDR3 DNA follows: TGTGCCAGCAGTCCGGGACAGGGTGCAGAGACCCAGTACTTC. Translating gives CASSPGQGAETQYF. V is TRBV2 and J is TRBJ2-5; TRBD1 agrees at 9 bases. Trimming removed 5 bases from V and 4 bases from J; junction bases left unmatched: 5. The V gene's germline CDR1 is SNHLY and CDR2 FYNNEI. The CDR3 sequence is 14 residues long.

This clone was counted only a few times. The V gene is TRBV7-9, the J gene TRBJ1-4; D might be TRBD1 (6 bases). The CDR3 has 16 residues. Trimming took 5 bases from V and 2 from J, leaving 15 bases between them. Germline-derived CDR1 and CDR2 are SEHNR and FQNEAQ (reference sequence). In DNA form, the CDR3 reads TGTGCCAGCAGCCCCGGTTGGGACACCACTAATGAAAAACTGTTTTTT. As protein: CASSPGWDTTNEKLFF. The full variable domain, with the rest looked up from reference TRBV7-9 and TRBJ1-4, is DTGVSQNPRHKITKRGQNVTFRCDPISEHNRLYWYRQTLGQGPEFLTYFQNEAQLEKSRLLSDRFSAERPKGSFSTLEIQRTEQGDSAMYLCASSPGWDTTNEKLFFGSGTQLSVL.

The chain recombines TRBV19 with TRBJ2-7; D remains ambiguous. V lost 3 bases to trimming and J lost 7 bases, with 25 bases between them. The CDR3 is 17 amino acids. CDR1 and CDR2 (germline): LNHDA, SQIVND (reference sequence). The CDR3 here is CASSIRFGRSLVLEQYF. The CDR3 nucleotides read TGTGCCAGTAGTATTCGCTTTGGCAGGTCGCTGGTCTTGGAGCAGTACTTC.

V usage is TRBV5-8 and J usage is TRBJ2-3, with D unresolved. CDR3 size: 12 residues. Germline assignment: CDR1 SGHTS and CDR2 YDEGEE. Deletions cut 3 bases from V and 7 bases from J, with 9 bases between. The CDR3 here is CASSYPQNTQYF. The CDR3 DNA reads as TGTGCCAGCAGCTATCCACAGAATACGCAGTATTTT.

The chain carries TRBV11-3 and TRBJ2-7; D remains unclear. The CDR3 loop spans 10 amino acids. V dropped 4 bases and J dropped 5 bases, with 3 bases sitting between them. CDR1 is SGHNT, CDR2 YENEEA, per germline. CDR3 sequence: CASSSDEQYF. In DNA, the CDR3 is TGTGCCAGCAGCTCGGACGAGCAGTACTTC.

The V call is TRBV7-2, the J call TRBJ2-4; 10 nucleotides agree with TRBD2. J was trimmed by 5 bases and V by 4 bases; bases with no gene match: 2. The CDR3 runs 14 residues. CDR1 is SGHTA and CDR2 is FQGNSA in the germline V gene. The chain's CDR3 is CASSYLAGENIQYF. In nucleotides, the CDR3 is TGTGCCAGCAGCTATCTAGCGGGGGAAAACATTCAGTACTTC.

J is TRBJ1-6 and V is TRBV30; 9 positions agree with TRBD1. The CDR3 totals 14 residues. Looked up from germline, CDR1 is GTSNPN and CDR2 is SVGIG (reference sequence). Here the CDR3 reads CAFRKRDRDSPLHF. Here the CDR3 DNA reads TGTGCGTTCCGGAAGAGGGACAGGGATTCACCCCTCCACTTT.

This rearrangement joins TRBV7-9 to TRBJ1-2; D call uncertain. The CDR3 has 12 residues. The V and J ends lost 4 bases and 7 bases respectively, with 10 bases between them. Germline V lookup: CDR1 SEHNR, CDR2 FQNEAQ (reference sequence). CDR3 nucleotide sequence: TGTGCCAGCAGCTCCGTAATTTTTGGCTACACCTTC. The encoded protein is CASSSVIFGYTF.

The chain recombines TRBV13 with TRBJ2-1; the match to TRBD2 covers 12 bases. V was clipped by 6 bases and J by 6 bases; unmatched bases: 15. There are 18 residues in the CDR3. From germline, CDR1 is PRHDT and CDR2 FYEKMQ (reference sequence). This CDR3 is CASSQSTSGSGGLNEQFF. The CDR3 coding sequence is TGTGCCAGCAGTCAATCGACTAGCGGGAGTGGAGGGCTCAATGAGCAGTTCTTC.

Note on this clone: At the DNA level, this CDR3 is encoded by other sequences in the same sample as well. The chain joins TRBV19 to TRBJ1-5; tentative D call: TRBD1 (5 bases). The CDR3 extends over 14 amino acids. Trimming stripped 3 bases from V and 4 bases from J, with 10 bases between. The germline V gene has CDR1 LNHDA and CDR2 SQIVND (reference sequence). The CDR3 sequence: CASSISGGNQPQHF. Here the CDR3 DNA reads TGTGCCAGTAGTATTAGCGGGGGTAATCAGCCCCAGCATTTT.

V and J are TRBV27 and TRBJ2-2, with 7 bases aligning to TRBD1. The V gene's germline CDR1 is MNHEY and CDR2 SMNVEV (reference sequence). Trimming cost V 5 bases and J 4 bases; bases outside gene matches: 4. This CDR3 spans 14 amino acids. The CDR3: CASSRGQATGELFF. The CDR3 DNA reads TGTGCCAGCAGTCGAGGACAGGCCACCGGGGAGCTGTTTTTT.

The chain uses TRBV2 and TRBJ1-1, with 7 bases lining up with TRBD1. The CDR3 is 14 residues long. V lost 5 bases to trimming and J lost 1 base; unmatched junction nucleotides: 4. Germline values: CDR1 SNHLY, CDR2 FYNNEI. The CDR3 region is CASSSGQANTEAFF. CDR3 DNA sequence: TGTGCCAGCAGTTCCGGACAGGCGAACACTGAAGCTTTCTTT.

The chain has TRBV6-5 and TRBJ1-6; D is uncertain. Trimming took off 5 bases at V and 15 bases at J, with 17 bases between the two ends. This CDR3 spans 13 amino acids. Germline CDR1 MNHEY, CDR2 SVGAGI. This chain's CDR3 is CASSIVFSRDLHF. CDR3 coding DNA: TGTGCCAGCAGTATAGTATTCTCCCGGGACCTCCACTTT.

This clone was counted once. CDR3 coding DNA: TGTGCCAGCAGAGGGACAGGCTCAGTGGGGAAACTGTTTTTT. Its translation: CASRGTGSVGKLFF. The gene calls are TRBV2 and TRBJ1-4; 8 nucleotides agree with TRBD1. CDR1 and CDR2 from the germline V gene are SNHLY and FYNNEI. The junction had 11 bases not matched to a gene; V was cut back by 6 bases and J by 11 bases. CDR3 length: 14 residues.

This sequence joins TRBV15 and TRBJ2-2, with a possible D match to TRBD2 (5 bases). With 0 bases removed from V and 6 bases from J, the gap between germline ends came to 14 bases. CDR3 size: 16 residues. CDR1 and CDR2 (germline): LNHNV, YYDKDF (reference sequence). The CDR3 here is CATSRDPQRRPGELFF. CDR3 coding DNA: TGTGCCACCAGCAGAGATCCGCAGAGGAGGCCCGGGGAGCTGTTTTTT.